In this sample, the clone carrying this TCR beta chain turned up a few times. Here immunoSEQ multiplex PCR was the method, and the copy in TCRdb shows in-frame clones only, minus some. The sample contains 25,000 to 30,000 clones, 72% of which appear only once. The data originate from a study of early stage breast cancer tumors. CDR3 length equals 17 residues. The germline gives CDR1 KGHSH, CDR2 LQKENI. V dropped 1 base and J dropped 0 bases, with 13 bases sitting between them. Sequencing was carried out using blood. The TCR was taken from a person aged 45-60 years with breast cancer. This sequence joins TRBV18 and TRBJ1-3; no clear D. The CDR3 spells CASSPRQLVDSGNTIYF. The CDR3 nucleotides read TGTGCCAGCTCACCACGGCAGCTGGTTGACTCTGGAAACACCATATATTTT.